A single sample is the source of the 20 T cell receptor beta chains below, sequenced in a study of monozygotic twins with inflammatory bowel disease (dated by TCRdb to the late 2010s). The method was 5' RACE. Sequencing used an Illumina HiSeq 2500. Reprocessed by TCRdb, the reads give a single entry per CDR3 protein sequence, without DNA. The sample's records list approximately 390,000 distinct CDR3 sequences. The ten largest clones take up around 2.3% of the sample. Input material: blood. All receptors come from a human donor with ulcerative colitis or Crohn's disease, or a healthy co-twin of an affected twin (not recorded which).

CDR3: CSVATGTGPTDTQYF. The V and J genes are TRBV29-1 and TRBJ2-3; TCRdb picks TRBD1, but there is no DNA to check that call. Germline assignment: CDR1 SQVTM and CDR2 ANQGSEA. The CDR3 consists of 15 residues.

This sequence joins TRBV30 and TRBJ1-1. CDR1 and CDR2 (germline): GTSNPN, SVGIG (reference sequence). The CDR3 covers 16 residues. This CDR3 is CAWSRRGGISFSEAFF.

The chain is built from TRBV5-1 and TRBJ1-2. Germline V lookup: CDR1 SGHRS, CDR2 YFSETQ. The CDR3 totals 14 residues. The CDR3 spells CASSLMGYGYGYTF. The entire variable domain, with the rest obtained from reference TRBV5-1 and TRBJ1-2, is as follows: KAGVTQTPRYLIKTRGQQVTLSCSPISGHRSVSWYQQTPGQGLQFLFEYFSETQRNKGNFPGRFSGRQFSNSRSEMNVSTLELGDSALYLCASSLMGYGYGYTFGSGTRLTVV.

The gene calls are TRBV11-1 and TRBJ2-7; TCRdb's D call, TRBD1, is unchecked because there is no DNA. This CDR3 contains 20 residues. Per the germline V gene, CDR1 is SGHAT and CDR2 is FQDESV (reference sequence). CDR3 loop: CASSWQPGTGEIRRLYEQYF. Drawing the rest from reference TRBV11-1 and TRBJ2-7, the complete variable domain is EAEVAQSPRYKITEKSQAVAFWCDPISGHATLYWYRQILGQGPELLVQFQDESVVDDSQLPKDRFSAERLKGVDSTLKIQPAELGDSAMYLCASSWQPGTGEIRRLYEQYFGPGTRLTVT.

The chain recombines TRBV20-1 with TRBJ2-7; the D call from TCRdb, TRBD2, cannot be confirmed without DNA. CDR3 length: 13 residues. Germline V lookup: CDR1 DFQATT, CDR2 SNEGSKA (reference sequence). This CDR3 reads CSARGNGRYEQYF.

This sequence joins TRBV3-1 and TRBJ1-5. CDR3 length: 13 residues. The germline gives CDR1 LGHDT, CDR2 YNNKEL (reference sequence). CDR3 in amino acids: CASSQAIGQPQHF.

The chain employs TRBV5-5 and TRBJ2-7; as DNA is missing, the TRBD1 call by TCRdb cannot be tested. CDR1 is SGHKS, CDR2 YYEKEE, per germline (reference sequence). The length of the CDR3 is 15 residues. CDR3 sequence: CASSLDLGLDYEQYF.

The rearrangement uses TRBV5-6 and TRBJ2-1; checking the TCRdb D call of TRBD1 is not possible without DNA. The germline V gene has CDR1 SGHDT and CDR2 YYEEEE. The CDR3 loop spans 14 amino acids. CDR3 residues: CASSPPGSLDEQFF.

J is TRBJ1-1 and V is TRBV9; the D call of TRBD1 rests on TCRdb alone, since no DNA is present to check it. This CDR3 comprises 15 residues. Germline CDR1 SGDLS, CDR2 YYNGEE. The CDR3 protein is CASSPRTSPGTEAFF.

The chain couples TRBV20-1 to TRBJ2-2. The CDR3 loop spans 13 amino acids. Looked up from germline, CDR1 is DFQATT and CDR2 is SNEGSKA (reference sequence). The CDR3 region is CSFQDTNTGELFF.

This chain's CDR3 is CASTPQGLANTEAFF. V is TRBV7-2 and J is TRBJ1-1; the D call of TRBD1 rests on TCRdb alone, since no DNA is present to check it. CDR3 length: 15 residues. Looked up from germline, CDR1 is SGHTA and CDR2 is FQGNSA.

This rearrangement joins TRBV7-9 to TRBJ2-1; the TCRdb D gene call, TRBD1, has no DNA to confirm it. The germline gives CDR1 SEHNR, CDR2 FQNEAQ (reference sequence). The CDR3 totals 15 residues. CDR3 sequence reads: CASSLHDRANNEQFF.

The chain employs TRBV11-3 and TRBJ1-5. Germline V CDR1 and CDR2: SGHNT, YENEEA. This CDR3 is 18 amino acids long. The CDR3 region is CASSFVCRDSCSNQPQHF.

The chain has TRBV4-3 and TRBJ1-4; with no DNA, the TCRdb D assignment of TRBD1 cannot be verified. Germline values: CDR1 LGHNA, CDR2 YSLEER. The CDR3 has 15 residues. The CDR3 here is CASSQGSGPGEKLFF.

V usage is TRBV30 and J usage is TRBJ2-3; TCRdb names TRBD2, which stays unverified in the absence of DNA. There are 15 residues in the CDR3. Germline V gene sequence: CDR1 GTSNPN, CDR2 SVGIG (reference sequence). CDR3 sequence: CAWSVSGGPTDTQYF.

The chain recombines TRBV27 with TRBJ2-1; the D gene TCRdb calls, TRBD1, cannot be checked with no DNA. The length of the CDR3 is 16 residues. Germline V gene sequence: CDR1 MNHEY, CDR2 SMNVEV (reference sequence). CDR3 amino acids: CASSLLTAAGGNEQFF.

The gene calls are TRBV5-1 and TRBJ2-5; with no DNA, the TCRdb D assignment of TRBD1 cannot be verified. Germline V CDR1 and CDR2: SGHRS, YFSETQ. CDR3 length: 15 residues. The chain's CDR3 is CASSSSRQGQETQYF.

V gene TRBV5-1 combines with J gene TRBJ2-5; TCRdb returns TRBD2, unconfirmable since there is no DNA. The CDR3 consists of 14 residues. CDR1 is SGHRS and CDR2 is YFSETQ in the germline V gene. The chain's CDR3 is CASSLAGGGETQYF.

V and J are TRBV3-1 and TRBJ2-2; no DNA is available, so the TRBD2 call from TCRdb remains unchecked. Germline V gene data show CDR1 as LGHDT and CDR2 as YNNKEL (reference sequence). There are 18 residues in the CDR3. CDR3 residues: CASSPETSGGAGTGELFF.

The chain uses TRBV11-2 and TRBJ2-7; TCRdb designates TRBD2, a call that cannot be tested without DNA. The germline CDR1 and CDR2 sequences are SGHAT and FQNNGV. The CDR3 is 18 amino acids. The CDR3 is CASSSGTSGPVDPYEQYF.